This T cell receptor beta chain is drawn from a study of CD8 T cells in Susac syndrome. Controls were healthy donors chosen to match patients in age and sex. Bulk CD8+ and CD4+ cells came from magnetic negative isolation; CD8+ TEMRA by FACS. CDR3 length: 14 amino acids. The germline gives CDR1 SGHTA, CDR2 FQGNSA. Trimming cost V 5 bases and J 2 bases, with 12 bases left between them. After extraction with the RNeasy kit, about 0.45 to 1 ug of the RNA was reverse transcribed using random hexamers. From the immunoSEQ multiplex PCR reads, TCRdb called clonotypes with MiXCR, one entry per CDR3 protein. Here the sample spans about 200,000 distinct CDR3 sequences, roughly 96% being singletons.

This TCR came from a human donor in good health. Material: CD4+ T cells from PBMCs. V gene TRBV7-2 combines with J gene TRBJ1-2; no reliable D call. Here the CDR3 DNA reads TGTGCCAGCAGCATAGGACGGATCAACTATGGCTACACCTTC. Amino acids: CASSIGRINYGYTF.